The 13 T cell receptor beta chains reported below all come from one sample, sequenced in a study of cytomegalovirus exposure and HLA in healthy donors (dated by TCRdb to the late 2010s). Library prep was done by the immunoSEQ multiplex PCR assay. For the multiplex PCR, a mixture combining 60 forward primers for TCR Vbeta segments and 13 reverse primers for TCR Jbeta segments was used. TCRdb stores this immuneACCESS table with in-frame sequences only. Part of the clones is absent; in the studies checked, under half of the shortfall reflects unresolved V genes, and no reason is known for the rest. The sample includes tens of thousands of clones, with around 74% observed a single time. The ten largest clonotypes hold roughly 20% of the sample. The specimen sequenced was PBMCs. All receptors derive from a woman aged 25 to 39 in good health and CMV-seropositive.

V is TRBV27 and J is TRBJ2-7; 11 bases match TRBD2. The germline gives CDR1 MNHEY, CDR2 SMNVEV (reference sequence). The CDR3 covers 14 residues. V dropped 6 bases and J dropped 3; count of bases not matched to a gene: 4. Written as DNA, the CDR3 is TGTGCCAGCAGCCCGGGACTAGCGGTCTACGAGCAGTACTTC. Amino acids: CASSPGLAVYEQYF.

The chain carries TRBV29-1 and TRBJ1-2; D is possibly TRBD1 (5 bases). V shed 5 bases and J shed 2 bases, with 6 bases lying between them. CDR1 and CDR2 (germline): SQVTM, ANQGSEA. The CDR3 runs 11 residues. CDR3 protein: CSVWTNYGYTF. CDR3 nucleotides: TGCAGCGTTTGGACAAACTATGGCTACACCTTC.

This clone was seen only a few times. The chain combines TRBV30 with TRBJ2-7; a possible D gene is TRBD1 (6 bases). The V end lost 8 bases, the J end lost 4 bases, and 18 bases lay between the germline ends. Germline V gene data show CDR1 as GTSNPN and CDR2 as SVGIG (reference sequence). This CDR3 is 13 amino acids long. CDR3 sequence reads: CALLERGNYEQYF. CDR3 coding DNA: TGTGCCCTCCTTGAGAGGGGGAATTACGAGCAGTACTTC.

V usage is TRBV2 and J usage is TRBJ1-1, with a possible D match to TRBD1 (6 bases). Trimming cost V 6 bases and J 8 bases, with 19 bases left between them. The CDR3 has 14 amino acids. Germline CDR1 reads SNHLY; CDR2 reads FYNNEI. Written as DNA, the CDR3 is TGTGCCAGCAGCGGCCGGGACAAATTTTGGGAAGCTTTCTTT. Translating gives CASSGRDKFWEAFF.

V and J are TRBV4-2 and TRBJ2-3; 9 bases are a match to TRBD2. Germline assignment: CDR1 LGHNA and CDR2 YNFKEQ. V was clipped by 4 bases and J by 6 bases; unmatched bases: 11. This CDR3 is built from 16 residues. In DNA form, the CDR3 reads TGTGCCAGCAGCCCTCGGGTAGCGGGAGTGTCGGATACGCAGTATTTT. The encoded protein is CASSPRVAGVSDTQYF.

The chain joins TRBV4-1 to TRBJ2-3, with 7 bases identical to TRBD1. The CDR3 consists of 20 residues. Germline V gene data show CDR1 as MGHRA and CDR2 as YSYEKL. V lost 0 bases to trimming and J lost 4 bases; unmatched junction nucleotides: 19. The CDR3 sequence is CASSQDPPRGGQLSSDTQYF. The CDR3, as DNA: TGCGCCAGCAGCCAAGATCCCCCCCGTGGGGGACAGTTAAGCTCAGATACGCAGTATTTT.

The V and J genes are TRBV15 and TRBJ1-2; 8 nucleotides match TRBD1. In germline, CDR1 is LNHNV, CDR2 YYDKDF (reference sequence). The CDR3 length is 15 residues. V dropped 1 base and J dropped 7; count of bases not matched to a gene: 8. The CDR3 spells CATSRVAGGGGGYTF. The CDR3 DNA is TGTGCCACCAGCAGAGTGGCAGGGGGCGGCGGTGGCTACACCTTC.

This rearrangement joins TRBV6-5 to TRBJ2-2; 9 nucleotides match TRBD1. The germline V gene encodes CDR1 MNHEY and CDR2 SVGAGI. This CDR3 comprises 16 residues. The V and J ends lost 0 bases and 5 bases, in that order; junction bases with no gene match: 4. The CDR3 region is CASSYSRDRETGELFF. Written as DNA, the CDR3 is TGTGCCAGCAGTTACTCCCGGGACAGGGAAACCGGGGAGCTGTTTTTT.

The chain couples TRBV6-6 to TRBJ1-1; TRBD1 might be the D (6 bases). Trimming removed 4 bases at V and 0 bases at J, with 15 bases between. Germline V gene sequence: CDR1 MNHNY, CDR2 SVGAGI (reference sequence). This CDR3 spans 16 amino acids. CDR3 region: CASSSPRTAMNTEAFF. Written as DNA, the CDR3 is TGTGCCAGCAGTTCCCCCCGGACAGCCATGAACACTGAAGCTTTCTTT.

The genes are TRBV7-2 and TRBJ2-7, with 7 bases matching TRBD2. Germline trimming cut 6 bases from V and 4 bases from J; bases unmatched to any gene: 6. Germline values: CDR1 SGHTA, CDR2 FQGNSA. This CDR3 comprises 13 residues. CDR3 nucleotides: TGTGCCAGCAGACCCGGGACTACTTACGAGCAGTACTTC. It yields the protein CASRPGTTYEQYF. Using reference TRBV7-2 and TRBJ2-7 for the parts outside the CDR3, the full variable domain is GAGVSQSPSNKVTEKGKDVELRCDPISGHTALYWYRQSLGQGLEFLIYFQGNSAPDKSGLPSDRFSAERTGGSVSTLTIQRTQQEDSAVYLCASRPGTTYEQYFGPGTRLTVT.

The rearrangement uses TRBV9 and TRBJ1-2; no clear D gene. The CDR3 has 12 residues. V lost 7 bases and J 1 base, leaving 8 bases between the germline ends. The germline V gene encodes CDR1 SGDLS and CDR2 YYNGEE. The CDR3 sequence is CASHSDNYGYTF. CDR3 sequence (DNA): TGTGCCAGCCATTCAGATAACTATGGCTACACCTTC.

V usage is TRBV4-3 and J usage is TRBJ2-7, with a possible D match to TRBD2 (6 bases). This CDR3 spans 18 amino acids. Germline V gene lookup returns CDR1 LGHNA and CDR2 YSLEER. Deletions cut 0 bases from V and 2 bases from J, with 20 bases between. CDR3 loop: CASSQDESSGTPTYEQYF. CDR3 nucleotide sequence: TGCGCCAGCAGCCAAGATGAAAGTTCCGGGACTCCAACCTACGAGCAGTACTTC.

This chain links TRBV10-2 with TRBJ1-1; a possible D gene is TRBD1 (5 bases). The CDR3 totals 15 residues. V lost 0 bases, J lost 2 bases, and 10 bases lay in between. Germline V CDR1 and CDR2: WSHSY, SAAADI. For the CDR3, the DNA is TGCGCCAGCAGTGAGTCGCGACAGCGAAACACTGAAGCTTTCTTT. This gives the protein CASSESRQRNTEAFF.